This TCR beta chain derives from a study of blood T cells in healthy people across ages. Study findings and constraints: Estimates of total diversity, which came from one million sequenced T cells, were considered to be underestimates. Donor CMV infection status was unknown, possibly confounding age-related changes in expanded clonotypes. Significant beta diversity loss was already apparent by age roughly 44, declining roughly linearly.

Germline CDR1 reads SNHLY; CDR2 reads FYNNEI. The V end lost 6 bases, the J end lost 3 bases, and 5 bases lay between the germline ends. The CDR3 loop spans 11 amino acids. For this clonotype: The target antigen is unknown.

With a J-beta primer mix and a sample-barcoded 5' primer, a second PCR ran about 7 to 12 cycles. Each CDR3 protein is one row after TCRdb ran MiXCR on the 5' RACE reads. The sample consists of about 800,000 distinct CDR3 sequences, roughly 50% of them appearing once. This chain connects TRBV2 to TRBJ1-1; D is undetermined. This sequence originates from a man aged 25-40 years in good health. Sequencing was performed on blood. CDR3 in amino acids: CASRWDTEAFF. DNA of the CDR3: TGTGCCAGCAGGTGGGACACTGAAGCTTTCTTT. Full variable domain (rest looked up from reference TRBV2 and TRBJ1-1): EPEVTQTPSHQVTQMGQEVILRCVPISNHLYFYWYRQILGQKVEFLVSFYNNEISEKSEIFDDQFSVERPDGSNFTLKIRSTKLEDSAMYFCASRWDTEAFFGQGTRLTVV.